A single sample gave rise to the 8 T cell receptor beta chains below, sequenced in a study of cytomegalovirus exposure and HLA in healthy donors. Researchers ran the PCR with 60 Vbeta and 13 Jbeta primers. Sequencing used immunoSEQ multiplex PCR; TCRdb keeps in-frame clones, though not all of them. The sample lists under 200,000 clones, around 79% occurring once. Sequencing was carried out using PBMCs. All receptors come from a female donor in good health and CMV-seronegative.

The chain has TRBV28 and TRBJ1-4; possibly TRBD1 for D (5 bases). V lost 5 bases to trimming and J lost 8 bases, with 15 bases between them. The CDR3 length is 14 residues. Germline values: CDR1 MDHEN, CDR2 SYDVKM. The CDR3 is CASSMDIWEEKLFF. Written as DNA, the CDR3 is TGTGCCAGCAGTATGGACATCTGGGAAGAAAAACTGTTTTTT. Combining the CDR3 with reference TRBV28 and TRBJ1-4 gives the whole variable domain DVKVTQSSRYLVKRTGEKVFLECVQDMDHENMFWYRQDPGLGLRLIYFSYDVKMKEKGDIPEGYSVSREKKERFSLILESASTNQTSMYLCASSMDIWEEKLFFGSGTQLSVL.

This clone was picked up one time. CDR3 sequence (DNA): TGTGCCAGCAGTTACTCAGCGGGAGGCGCTAACTATGGCTACACCTTC. Its protein is CASSYSAGGANYGYTF. J is TRBJ1-2 and V is TRBV6-5; D gene unclear. The CDR3 extends over 16 amino acids. Germline loops: CDR1 MNHEY, CDR2 SVGAGI. The V and J ends lost 0 bases and 0 bases respectively, with 11 bases between them.

This sequence joins TRBV27 and TRBJ1-1; D gene uncertain. This CDR3 is built from 13 residues. Trimming took off 0 bases at V and 3 bases at J, with 5 bases between the two ends. Germline lookup yields CDR1 MNHEY and CDR2 SMNVEV (reference sequence). The DNA of the CDR3 is TGTGCCAGCAGTTTATCCGTCTACACTGAAGCTTTCTTT. This codes for CASSLSVYTEAFF.

This clone has more than one count but fewer than ten. CDR3: CASSLTAGLSYGYTF. In DNA, the CDR3 is TGTGCCAGCAGCTTAACCGCAGGGTTGAGCTATGGCTACACCTTC. The gene calls are TRBV7-3 and TRBJ1-2; D may be TRBD1 (5 bases). The CDR3 runs to 15 residues. Per germline, CDR1 SGHTA and CDR2 FQGTGA. V lost 0 bases and J 4 bases, leaving 12 bases between the germline ends.

This chain connects TRBV19 to TRBJ2-3, with 7 bases that match TRBD1. Germline CDR1 is LNHDA and CDR2 is SQIVND (reference sequence). V lost 6 bases and J lost 2; bases outside the gene matches: 11. The CDR3 totals 16 residues. The CDR3 sequence is CASRDRQGRSTDTQYF. The CDR3 nucleotides read TGTGCCAGTAGAGATCGACAGGGAAGATCCACAGATACGCAGTATTTT.

The genes are TRBV14 and TRBJ1-6, with D possibly TRBD1 on 5 matching bases. This CDR3 region has 16 residues. Germline CDR1 and CDR2: SGHDN and FVKESK. Trimming left V 0 bases short and J 7 bases short, with 13 bases between. The CDR3 sequence: CASSQDLGRVNSPLHF. The CDR3, as DNA: TGTGCCAGCAGCCAAGATCTCGGCAGGGTAAATTCACCCCTCCACTTT.

The V call is TRBV6-4, the J call TRBJ1-6; no definite D call. From germline, CDR1 is MRHNA and CDR2 SNTAGT. This CDR3 has 16 residues. Between the trimmed V and J ends, which lost 6 bases and 5 bases, there was a span of 17 bases. The CDR3 sequence: CASRTMKRRDNSPLHF. CDR3 sequence (DNA): TGTGCCAGCAGAACGATGAAGCGGAGGGATAATTCACCCCTCCACTTT.

CDR3: CASSFPVNTEAFF. Here the CDR3 DNA reads TGTGCCAGCAGTTTCCCGGTGAACACTGAAGCTTTCTTT. The V call is TRBV28, the J call TRBJ1-1; no definite D call. CDR3 length equals 13 residues. V dropped 3 bases and J dropped 0 bases, with 5 bases sitting between them. Germline CDR1 is MDHEN and CDR2 is SYDVKM.